This is a list of T cell receptor beta chains from one sample in a study of T cells expressing NK-cell markers. TCRdb reworked the 5' RACE reads into one entry per CDR3 protein, no DNA. In all, the sample yields about 160,000 distinct CDR3 sequences. Sequencing was performed on blood T cells: a sorted CD56 or NKG2C T cell subset, CD4+ or CD8+ T cells, or bulk PBMC T cells (not recorded which). Every receptor here comes from a man between 18 and 69 years old in good health. Both conserved end residues are part of each CDR3. Each record gives: J gene, clone size, V gene, CDR3 protein. Clone size is given for some rows only: seen once, a few or many times, or a class if the clone is expanded.

j_call: TRBJ2-7; clone_size: -; v_call: TRBV9; cdr3_aa: CASGGQGLSSYEQYF
j_call: TRBJ2-6; clone_size: -; v_call: TRBV14; cdr3_aa: CASLIRDRESGANVLTF
j_call: TRBJ2-5; clone_size: -; v_call: TRBV20-1; cdr3_aa: CSAPGGLGYQETQYF
j_call: TRBJ1-1; clone_size: -; v_call: TRBV6-1; cdr3_aa: CANTPTGWSEAFF
j_call: TRBJ2-7; clone_size: -; v_call: TRBV27; cdr3_aa: CASSPAMVAGREQYF
j_call: TRBJ2-1; clone_size: -; v_call: TRBV12-3/TRBV12-4; cdr3_aa: CASSPGTSGGADNEQFF
j_call: TRBJ1-1; clone_size: -; v_call: TRBV2; cdr3_aa: CAIKTGTEAFF
j_call: TRBJ1-4; clone_size: -; v_call: TRBV2; cdr3_aa: CASKGGESEKLFF
j_call: TRBJ2-2; clone_size: -; v_call: TRBV6-5; cdr3_aa: CASSFLAGKNTGELFF
j_call: TRBJ2-1; clone_size: -; v_call: TRBV2; cdr3_aa: CASSELLGTRYNEQFF
j_call: TRBJ2-3; clone_size: -; v_call: TRBV3-1; cdr3_aa: CASSQVGSYTDTQYF
j_call: TRBJ2-3; clone_size: -; v_call: TRBV24-1; cdr3_aa: CATSDFGLAGATDTQYF
j_call: TRBJ2-1; clone_size: -; v_call: TRBV7-6; cdr3_aa: CASSLETGGYNEQFF
j_call: TRBJ2-4; clone_size: -; v_call: TRBV5-1; cdr3_aa: CASSLEAGVAKNIQYF
j_call: TRBJ2-3; clone_size: -; v_call: TRBV30; cdr3_aa: CAWTALLGGSTDTQYF
j_call: TRBJ1-6; clone_size: -; v_call: TRBV13; cdr3_aa: CASSPYRGLSYNSPLHF
j_call: TRBJ2-2; clone_size: -; v_call: TRBV6-4; cdr3_aa: CASSDSPGDGGELFF
j_call: TRBJ2-3; clone_size: -; v_call: TRBV5-1; cdr3_aa: CASSWDLEARGGFPDTQYF
j_call: TRBJ1-6; clone_size: -; v_call: TRBV7-7; cdr3_aa: CASSHNSASPLHF
j_call: TRBJ2-3; clone_size: -; v_call: TRBV7-2; cdr3_aa: CASSRTSGGADTQYF
j_call: TRBJ1-4; clone_size: -; v_call: TRBV4-1; cdr3_aa: CASSPRTRQEGKLFF
j_call: TRBJ2-5; clone_size: -; v_call: TRBV6-5; cdr3_aa: CASSYAGAGETQYF
j_call: TRBJ2-1; clone_size: -; v_call: TRBV20-1; cdr3_aa: CSARDPASYYEQFF
j_call: TRBJ1-1; clone_size: medium-sized; v_call: TRBV16; cdr3_aa: CASSQTPGGIGTEAFF
j_call: TRBJ2-7; clone_size: -; v_call: TRBV19; cdr3_aa: CASSMGLPYEQYF
j_call: TRBJ2-5; clone_size: -; v_call: TRBV7-9; cdr3_aa: CASSLVWAQGGQETQYF
j_call: TRBJ2-5; clone_size: -; v_call: TRBV7-8; cdr3_aa: CASSLRELVRASYQETQYF
j_call: TRBJ2-7; clone_size: -; v_call: TRBV30; cdr3_aa: CAWSVGKTGEQYF
j_call: TRBJ2-6; clone_size: -; v_call: TRBV7-9; cdr3_aa: CASSLGTGAGANVLTF
j_call: TRBJ1-6; clone_size: -; v_call: TRBV19; cdr3_aa: CASSIAAGSGYVGLHF
j_call: TRBJ2-7; clone_size: -; v_call: TRBV21-1; cdr3_aa: CASSLSRRGRPTYEQYF
j_call: TRBJ2-7; clone_size: -; v_call: TRBV28; cdr3_aa: CASSRRGRSYEQYF
j_call: TRBJ2-1; clone_size: -; v_call: TRBV15; cdr3_aa: CATSRVVESGGAPYNEQFF
j_call: TRBJ1-5; clone_size: -; v_call: TRBV7-8; cdr3_aa: CASSSDQQGKSNQPQHF
j_call: TRBJ1-1; clone_size: -; v_call: TRBV13; cdr3_aa: CASSPGGGISEAFF
j_call: TRBJ2-1; clone_size: -; v_call: TRBV2; cdr3_aa: CASTSRPRYNEQFF
j_call: TRBJ1-1; clone_size: -; v_call: TRBV14; cdr3_aa: CASSPPGRRNTEAFF
j_call: TRBJ1-2; clone_size: -; v_call: TRBV19; cdr3_aa: CASSMGAAGYTF
j_call: TRBJ1-1; clone_size: -; v_call: TRBV7-9; cdr3_aa: CASSWDPAPEAFF
j_call: TRBJ2-1; clone_size: -; v_call: TRBV5-1; cdr3_aa: CASRPAGQNNEQFF
j_call: TRBJ2-1; clone_size: -; v_call: TRBV9; cdr3_aa: CASSATGSGRYNEQFF
j_call: TRBJ2-7; clone_size: -; v_call: TRBV7-9; cdr3_aa: CASSLLDATGSYEQYF
j_call: TRBJ2-1; clone_size: -; v_call: TRBV7-6; cdr3_aa: CASSPPTSGGDEQFF
j_call: TRBJ2-3; clone_size: -; v_call: TRBV12-3/TRBV12-4; cdr3_aa: CASSYSSGNADTQYF
j_call: TRBJ2-3; clone_size: -; v_call: TRBV19; cdr3_aa: CASSIDLGRMSYTQYF
j_call: TRBJ1-5; clone_size: -; v_call: TRBV11-2; cdr3_aa: CASSLDPGSGQPQHF
j_call: TRBJ2-2; clone_size: -; v_call: TRBV24-1; cdr3_aa: CATRGGRGTGELFF
j_call: TRBJ2-1; clone_size: -; v_call: TRBV3-1; cdr3_aa: CASSQDSPASGNEQFF
j_call: TRBJ2-2; clone_size: -; v_call: TRBV7-9; cdr3_aa: CARERVNTGELFF
j_call: TRBJ2-7; clone_size: -; v_call: TRBV20-1; cdr3_aa: CSALDRRGYSYEQYF
j_call: TRBJ2-3; clone_size: -; v_call: TRBV6-1; cdr3_aa: CASSGPSGRGLPTDTQYF